These T cell receptor beta chains were read from a single sample in a study of T-cell reconstitution after alpha-beta-depleted transplantation in children. Each CDR3 protein gets one entry after TCRdb re-called the PCR reads with MiXCR. Among some 290,000 distinct CDR3 sequences, 23% were seen once, and the ten largest hold roughly 11%. The input for sequencing was PBMCs, mostly from graft donor cells, taken 180 days after TCRalphabeta/CD19-depleted stem cell transplant. Receptor source: a male patient younger than 18 who had a stem cell transplant for acute lymphoblastic leukemia, so the T cells may come from the graft donor. Each CDR3 is given with its conserved first and last residue. D genes are given only for firm matches. Not all rows give a size; the values are once, few, many and, for expanded clones, a class.

D | J | V | size | length | DNA | CDR3
- | TRBJ2-1 | TRBV5-1 | - | 17 | TGCGCCAGCAGCCTGCTAGGGTTTACTACCATCTACAATGAGCAGTTCTTC | CASSLLGFTTIYNEQFF
TRBD1 | TRBJ2-7 | TRBV28 | - | 15 | TGTGCCAGCAGTTTATTCGGGACAGGGGGCTACGAGCAGTACTTC | CASSLFGTGGYEQYF
- | TRBJ2-7 | TRBV7-9 | - | 14 | TGTGCCAGCAGCTTAAACAGGGCCCCCTACGAGCAGTACTTC | CASSLNRAPYEQYF
TRBD1 | TRBJ2-1 | TRBV24-1 | - | 19 | TGTGCCACCAGTGACACCCCGGGGCGACAGGGGACCCCCTACAATGAGCAGTTCTTC | CATSDTPGRQGTPYNEQFF
- | TRBJ1-5 | TRBV27 | - | 15 | TGTGCCAGCTCCTCCGGGGGCAGGGCCCGTCAGCCCCAGCATTTT | CASSSGGRARQPQHF
TRBD2 | TRBJ2-4 | TRBV4-1 | - | 16 | TGCGCCAGCAGCCAAGTTGCTAGCGGGGGATGGGCGGTCCGTAGGTTC | CASSQVASGGWAVRRF
TRBD2 | TRBJ2-7 | TRBV5-1 | - | 15 | TGCGCCAGCAGCATCAAAGCGGGAAGCTCCTACGAGCAGTACTTC | CASSIKAGSSYEQYF
- | TRBJ2-1 | TRBV10-2 | - | 13 | TGCGCCAGCTTCCTGGACAACTACAATGAGCAGTTCTTC | CASFLDNYNEQFF
TRBD2 | TRBJ2-1 | TRBV12-3/TRBV12-4 | - | 15 | TGTGCCACCACCGGAGCTAGCGGAGTCTACAATGAGCAGTTCTTC | CATTGASGVYNEQFF
- | TRBJ2-1 | TRBV11-2 | - | 14 | TGTGCCAGCAGCTTAGATCGGGGGAGCGGTGAGCAGTTCTTC | CASSLDRGSGEQFF
TRBD2 | TRBJ2-7 | TRBV4-1 | - | 18 | TGCGCCAGCAGCCAAGATCCCCCACGGGAGGGCCTTTCCTACGAGCAGTACTTC | CASSQDPPREGLSYEQYF
- | TRBJ2-7 | TRBV5-1 | - | 15 | TGCGCCAGCAGCTTCGTTTTGGGACAATTCTACGAGCAGTACTTC | CASSFVLGQFYEQYF
TRBD2 | TRBJ2-2 | TRBV15 | few | 16 | TGTGCCACCAGCGTCCGACTAGCGGTCACCACCGGGGAGCTGTTTTTT | CATSVRLAVTTGELFF
TRBD1 | TRBJ1-1 | TRBV9 | - | 15 | TGTGCCAGCAGCGTACGACAGGGAAGGGACACTGAAGCTTTCTTT | CASSVRQGRDTEAFF
TRBD1 | TRBJ2-7 | TRBV5-1 | few | 16 | TGCGCCAGCAGCGTACTCTACAGGGGTGGAACATACGAGCAGTACTTC | CASSVLYRGGTYEQYF
TRBD2 | TRBJ2-7 | TRBV9 | many | 15 | TGTGCCAGCAGCGTAGAAGGGACTAGCGGATACGAGCAGTACTTC | CASSVEGTSGYEQYF